These 32 T cell receptor beta chains came from one sample sequenced in a study of T cells after yellow fever vaccination. Each CDR3 protein gets one entry after TCRdb re-called the 5' RACE reads with MiXCR. The table records approximately 130,000 distinct CDR3 sequences, about 15% of them present only once. The material sequenced was CD8+ T cells sorted from PBMCs, taken 5 days after the yellow fever booster vaccination. These receptors all stem from a man aged 18 to 29 who received the YFV17D yellow fever vaccine.

The V gene is TRBV4-3, the J gene TRBJ1-4; possible D gene TRBD1, 5 bases. Trimming took off 0 bases at V and 2 bases at J, with 16 bases between the two ends. CDR3 size: 18 residues. The germline gives CDR1 LGHNA, CDR2 YSLEER. The CDR3 DNA sequence: TGCGCCAGCAGCCAAGATCGTACGGGGCGGAATACTAATGAAAAACTGTTTTTT. This encodes CASSQDRTGRNTNEKLFF.

The CDR3: CASSNSGATYEQYV. The CDR3 nucleotides are TGTGCCAGCAGTAATAGCGGGGCTACCTACGAGCAGTACGTC. The V call is TRBV6-2 or TRBV6-3, the J call TRBJ2-7; 8 bases are a match to TRBD2. Germline values: CDR1 MNHEY, CDR2 SVGEGT. The ends lost 5 bases at V and 2 bases at J; junction bases unmatched: 5. The CDR3 extends over 14 amino acids.

This clonotype turned up a few times. This sequence joins TRBV12-3 or TRBV12-4 and TRBJ2-1, with TRBD1 matching over 7 bases. Germline trimming cut 5 bases from V and 16 bases from J; bases unmatched to any gene: 14. This CDR3 spans 13 amino acids. The CDR3: CASSLIPDRRQFF. Written as DNA, the CDR3 is TGTGCCAGCAGTCTAATACCGGACAGGAGGCAATTCTTC.

J is TRBJ1-5 and V is TRBV9; D not resolved. Trimming removed 0 bases at V and 5 bases at J, with 6 bases between. The CDR3 covers 13 residues. Germline lookup yields CDR1 SGDLS and CDR2 YYNGEE. In DNA form, the CDR3 reads TGTGCCAGCAGCGTAGCCGGACATCAGCCCCAGCATTTT. The encoded protein is CASSVAGHQPQHF.

The gene calls are TRBV20-1 and TRBJ2-6; D is possibly TRBD1 (6 bases). V was pared by 6 bases and J by 3 bases, with 18 bases between. From germline, CDR1 is DFQATT and CDR2 SNEGSKA (reference sequence). CDR3 length equals 16 residues. The CDR3 is CSASPPGAGGANVLTF. In DNA form, the CDR3 reads TGCAGTGCCTCGCCGCCAGGGGCGGGTGGGGCCAACGTCCTGACTTTC.

This clonotype was counted a few times. V usage is TRBV11-1 and J usage is TRBJ2-7; D may be TRBD1 (6 bases). The CDR3 runs to 14 residues. V dropped 5 bases and J dropped 5 bases, with 16 bases sitting between them. CDR1 and CDR2 (germline): SGHAT, FQDESV (reference sequence). The chain's CDR3 is CASSPGRGVDEQYV. CDR3 nucleotides: TGTGCCAGCAGCCCTGGCAGGGGAGTTGACGAGCAGTACGTC.

As regards this clonotype: At one end the junction does not follow the germline gene, possibly because of a read error. The gene calls are TRBV18 and TRBJ1-2; TRBD1 is a possible D gene (5 bases). The germline V gene encodes CDR1 KGHSH and CDR2 LQKENI. The CDR3 is 14 residues long. The CDR3: CASAPSVVRDGYTF. CDR3 DNA sequence: TGTGCCAGCGCACCTTCTGTCGTCAGGGACGGCTACACCTTC.

This chain uses TRBV3-1 with TRBJ2-2; the D gene is possibly TRBD2 (7 bases). The CDR3 covers 16 residues. V gave up 2 bases and J gave up 4 bases, with 14 bases separating them. Germline values: CDR1 LGHDT, CDR2 YNNKEL (reference sequence). CDR3 loop: CASSQPNREGTGELFF. The CDR3 coding sequence is TGTGCCAGCAGCCAACCAAACAGGGAGGGCACCGGGGAGCTGTTTTTT.

The V call is TRBV20-1, the J call TRBJ2-1; no firm D call. This CDR3 has 14 amino acids. V lost 2 bases to trimming and J lost 0 bases, with 8 bases between them. Germline V gene lookup returns CDR1 DFQATT and CDR2 SNEGSKA (reference sequence). This CDR3 reads CSARWLLSYNEQFF. In nucleotides, the CDR3 is TGCAGTGCTAGATGGCTACTCTCCTACAATGAGCAGTTCTTC.

This clonotype was seen only a few times. The chain has TRBV12-3 or TRBV12-4 and TRBJ1-1; D call uncertain. The CDR3 has 13 amino acids. Trimming removed 6 bases at V and 2 bases at J, with 10 bases between. CDR3 in amino acids: CASSPSLNTEAFF. As DNA, the CDR3 is TGTGCCAGCAGCCCGTCCCTTAACACTGAAGCTTTCTTT.

The V and J genes are TRBV29-1 and TRBJ2-7; TRBD1 is a possible D gene (6 bases). Deletions cut 7 bases from V and 0 bases from J, with 13 bases between. Per the germline V gene, CDR1 is SQVTM and CDR2 is ANQGSEA. CDR3 length: 13 amino acids. The CDR3 DNA reads as TGCAGCGGGACAGACAGGAGCTCCTACGAGCAGTACTTC. This gives the protein CSGTDRSSYEQYF.

The chain is built from TRBV7-6 and TRBJ2-6, with 7 bases identical to TRBD1. CDR3 size: 18 residues. Trimming removed 1 base from V and 3 bases from J; junction bases left unmatched: 9. CDR1 and CDR2 (germline): SGHVS, FNYEAQ. The DNA for the CDR3 is TGTGCCAGCAGCTTAGAAACAGGGGCCCCCTATGGGGCCAACGTCCTGACTTTC. This gives the protein CASSLETGAPYGANVLTF.

This clonotype was counted only a few times. The rearrangement uses TRBV6-6 and TRBJ2-7; D might be TRBD1 (5 bases). The CDR3 is 14 residues long. V lost 6 bases and J lost 4, with 16 bases in between. The germline V gene has CDR1 MNHNY and CDR2 SVGAGI (reference sequence). Here the CDR3 reads CASSPGSGPYEQYV. The CDR3 region has the DNA TGTGCCAGCAGCCCTGGATCAGGGCCGTACGAGCAGTACGTC.

This chain links TRBV4-2 with TRBJ2-5; 10 bases line up with TRBD2. Germline V gene sequence: CDR1 LGHNA, CDR2 YNFKEQ. This CDR3 has 16 amino acids. With 4 bases clipped from V and 2 bases from J, the junction kept 7 bases outside the gene matches. This CDR3 reads CASSLIGLAVQETQYF. The CDR3 DNA follows: TGTGCCAGCAGCCTAATAGGACTAGCGGTTCAAGAGACCCAGTACTTC.

The V gene is TRBV7-3, the J gene TRBJ2-3; D assignment may be TRBD1 or TRBD2 (6 bases each). CDR3 length: 13 amino acids. Germline V CDR1 and CDR2: SGHTA, FQGTGA. V was clipped by 5 bases and J by 6 bases, with 12 bases between them. CDR3 DNA: TGTGCCAGCAGCCCGTACGGGGGCGATACGCAGTATTTT. Its translation: CASSPYGGDTQYF. Combining the CDR3 with reference TRBV7-3 and TRBJ2-3 gives the whole variable domain GAGVSQTPSNKVTEKGKYVELRCDPISGHTALYWYRQSLGQGPEFLIYFQGTGAADDSGLPNDRFFAVRPEGSVSTLKIQRTERGDSAVYLCASSPYGGDTQYFGPGTRLTVL.

The chain is built from TRBV4-1 and TRBJ1-5; D not certain. Trimming stripped 4 bases from V and 3 bases from J, with 10 bases between. The CDR3 is 14 amino acids. The V gene's germline CDR1 is MGHRA and CDR2 YSYEKL. The CDR3 DNA is TGCGCCAGCAGCCCCCGAGGAAACAATCAGCCCCAGCATTTT. It translates to CASSPRGNNQPQHF.

This clonotype occurred many times. CDR3 nucleotides: TGTGCCAGCGCGATACTAGCGGGACGGGGAGAGACCCAGTACTTC. Protein sequence: CASAILAGRGETQYF. This sequence joins TRBV6-5 and TRBJ2-5; 10 nucleotides match TRBD2. V was pared by 8 bases and J by 4 bases, with 10 bases of the junction left unmatched. Looked up from germline, CDR1 is MNHEY and CDR2 is SVGAGI. The CDR3 contains 15 residues.

V is TRBV4-1 and J is TRBJ2-1; 8 positions agree with TRBD2. This CDR3 region has 15 residues. Germline CDR1 is MGHRA and CDR2 is YSYEKL. V trimming: 1 base; J trimming: 9 bases; junction bases outside the gene matches: 8. CDR3 sequence: CASSQAIGGAVEQFF. As DNA, the CDR3 is TGCGCCAGCAGCCAAGCTATCGGGGGGGCAGTTGAGCAGTTCTTC.

This clonotype was seen a few times. The V and J genes are TRBV7-9 and TRBJ2-7; 7 nucleotides line up with TRBD1. The CDR3 runs to 15 residues. Germline CDR1 SEHNR, CDR2 FQNEAQ (reference sequence). Unmatched junction bases numbered 12, after V lost 5 bases and J lost 5 bases. CDR3: CASSPIRQGVHEQYF. CDR3 nucleotide sequence: TGTGCCAGCAGCCCTATTAGACAGGGAGTCCACGAGCAGTACTTC.

The table lists this clonotype with a few counts. J is TRBJ1-2 and V is TRBV7-9; D is unclear. Germline V gene lookup returns CDR1 SEHNR and CDR2 FQNEAQ (reference sequence). Trimming took off 7 bases at V and 0 bases at J, with 9 bases between the two ends. The CDR3 sequence is 13 residues long. CDR3 sequence (DNA): TGTGCCAGCACAAGCGGACCTAACTATGGCTACACCTTC. Translated, it gives CASTSGPNYGYTF.

This clonotype appeared many times. The J gene is TRBJ2-5, the V gene TRBV9; possible D gene TRBD1, 6 bases. CDR1 is SGDLS and CDR2 is YYNGEE in the germline V gene. The CDR3 extends over 14 amino acids. Trimming stripped 0 bases from V and 2 bases from J, with 8 bases between. In nucleotides, the CDR3 is TGTGCCAGCAGCGTAGAGGGGGTGCAAGAGACCCAGTACTTC. It encodes CASSVEGVQETQYF.

This clonotype has a handful of counts. Its ends do not fully match the called genes, so a read error is possible. CDR3 region: CASSLGHPNEQFF. The CDR3 coding sequence is TGTGCTAGCAGCTTGGGACATCCTAATGAGCAGTTCTTC. The J gene is TRBJ2-1, the V gene TRBV7-7; maybe TRBD1 (6 bases). Germline CDR1 is SSHAT and CDR2 is FNYEAQ (reference sequence). CDR3 size: 13 residues. The whole variable domain, filled in from reference TRBV7-7 and TRBJ2-1, reads GAGVSQSPRYKVTKRGQDVTLRCDPISSHATLYWYQQALGQGPEFLTYFNYEAQPDKSGLPSDRFSAERPEGSISTLTIQRTEQRDSAMYRCASSLGHPNEQFFGPGTRLTVL.

The chain has TRBV7-2 and TRBJ1-3, with TRBD1 identical over 7 bases. Germline CDR1 SGHTA, CDR2 FQGNSA. The CDR3 covers 15 residues. J gave up 2 bases and V 4 bases, and 5 bases lay outside the gene matches. The CDR3 is CASSSTTGTGNTIYF. As DNA, the CDR3 is TGTGCCAGCAGCTCCACGACAGGGACTGGAAACACCATATATTTT.

In its sample, this clonotype was seen a few times. An end of the junction does not agree with germline; a read error may underlie this. V usage is TRBV4-1 and J usage is TRBJ2-3; no reliable D call. The CDR3 spans 12 residues. Germline CDR1 MGHRA, CDR2 YSYEKL. As DNA, the CDR3 is TGCGTCAGCAGCCAGTACACAGATACGCAGTATTTT. Its protein product is CVSSQYTDTQYF.

This clonotype has a handful of counts. This sequence joins TRBV20-1 and TRBJ2-1, with D perhaps matching TRBD1 or TRBD2 (5 bases each). The CDR3 has 15 residues. CDR1 is DFQATT, CDR2 SNEGSKA, per germline (reference sequence). V lost 1 base, J lost 4 bases, and 14 bases lay in between. CDR3 sequence (DNA): TGCAGTGCTAGAGTGGTGGGGGTAAGGTACAATGAGCAGTTCTTC. Encoded protein: CSARVVGVRYNEQFF.

In this sample, this clonotype turned up many times. The chain uses TRBV27 and TRBJ2-3, with a tentative D call TRBD2 (6 bases). The V end lost 2 bases, the J end lost 6 bases, and 12 bases lay between the germline ends. The CDR3 is 14 residues long. Per the germline V gene, CDR1 is MNHEY and CDR2 is SMNVEV (reference sequence). This CDR3 is CASSLGTRGDTQYF. The DNA for the CDR3 is TGTGCCAGCAGTTTAGGGACCCGGGGGGATACGCAGTATTTT.

The V call is TRBV7-2, the J call TRBJ2-7; D is undetermined. Germline CDR1 and CDR2: SGHTA and FQGNSA. Deletions cut 4 bases from V and 7 bases from J, with 11 bases between. This CDR3 spans 12 amino acids. Here the CDR3 reads CASSYGRWEQYF. DNA of the CDR3: TGTGCCAGCAGCTACGGGCGATGGGAGCAGTACTTC.

This chain uses TRBV4-3 with TRBJ1-2; the D gene is possibly TRBD1 (5 bases). In germline, CDR1 is LGHNA, CDR2 YSLEER. Trimming cost V 0 bases and J 3 bases, with 14 bases left between them. CDR3 length: 16 amino acids. This chain's CDR3 is CASSQDLGGQDYGYTF. The CDR3 nucleotides read TGCGCCAGCAGCCAAGATCTGGGGGGTCAAGACTATGGCTACACCTTC.

The chain is built from TRBV5-6 and TRBJ2-5, with 7 bases matching TRBD2. Germline V gene lookup returns CDR1 SGHDT and CDR2 YYEEEE. The CDR3 sequence is 12 residues long. The V and J ends lost 6 bases and 3 bases, in that order; junction bases with no gene match: 2. The CDR3 DNA reads as TGTGCCAGCACCCGGGAGGAAGAGACCCAGTACTTC. Amino acids: CASTREEETQYF.

This rearrangement joins TRBV5-4 to TRBJ2-2; TRBD1 aligns across 9 bases. CDR1 SGHNT and CDR2 YYREEE come from the germline V gene (reference sequence). The CDR3 length is 15 residues. The V segment lost 2 bases and the J segment 4 bases; nucleotides outside the gene matches: 3. The CDR3 spells CASSFGTGITGELFF. CDR3 coding DNA: TGTGCCAGCAGCTTCGGGACAGGGATCACCGGGGAGCTGTTTTTT.

V gene TRBV7-9 combines with J gene TRBJ1-2; D not resolved. The CDR3 length is 12 residues. Trimming took off 3 bases at V and 7 bases at J, with 9 bases between the two ends. Germline CDR1 reads SEHNR; CDR2 reads FQNEAQ (reference sequence). The DNA of the CDR3 is TGTGCCAGCAGCTTTGAGCCCCTTGGCTACACCTTC. It translates to CASSFEPLGYTF.

This clonotype was counted only a few times. CDR3 region: CASSYQDRSPLYEQYV. CDR3 nucleotide sequence: TGTGCCAGCAGTTACCAGGACAGGTCCCCTCTCTACGAGCAGTACGTC. The chain is built from TRBV6-2 or TRBV6-3 and TRBJ2-7; 7 bases agree with TRBD1. Germline V CDR1 and CDR2: MNHEY, SVGEGT. The CDR3 extends over 16 amino acids. J was trimmed by 3 bases and V by 2 bases; bases with no gene match: 10.